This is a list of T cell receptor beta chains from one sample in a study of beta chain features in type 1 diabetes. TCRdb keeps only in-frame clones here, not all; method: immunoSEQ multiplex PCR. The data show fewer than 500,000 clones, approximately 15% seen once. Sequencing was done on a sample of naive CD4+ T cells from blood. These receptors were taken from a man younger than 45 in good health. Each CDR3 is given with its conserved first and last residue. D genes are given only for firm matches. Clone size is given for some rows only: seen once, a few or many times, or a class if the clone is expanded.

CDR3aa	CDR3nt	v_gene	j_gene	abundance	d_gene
CASSRTSGRAGEQFF	TGTGCCAGCAGCCGTACTAGCGGGAGGGCCGGGGAGCAGTTCTTC	TRBV6-5	TRBJ2-1	few	TRBD2
CAWGDRGLIGNQPQHF	TGTGCCTGGGGGGACAGGGGGCTTATCGGCAATCAGCCCCAGCATTTT	TRBV30	TRBJ1-5	-	TRBD1
CASSQISNQPQHF	TGTGCCAGCAGCCAAATAAGCAATCAGCCCCAGCATTTT	TRBV6-5	TRBJ1-5	-	-
CASSSVLEQYF	TGTGCCAGCAGCTCGGTGTTGGAGCAGTACTTC	TRBV7-9	TRBJ2-7	few	-
CASSFRGTQETQYF	TGCGCCAGCAGCTTCAGGGGTACCCAAGAGACCCAGTACTTC	TRBV5-1	TRBJ2-5	-	-
CASSVISGTGSRYEQYF	TGTGCCAGCAGCGTTATTTCCGGGACAGGGTCTCGGTACGAGCAGTACTTC	TRBV7-2	TRBJ2-7	few	TRBD1
CASRAGLAGPDTQYF	TGTGCCAGCAGAGCAGGACTAGCGGGCCCAGATACGCAGTATTTT	TRBV6-5	TRBJ2-3	-	TRBD2
CATSRAGTGRETQYF	TGTGCCACCAGCAGAGCCGGGACAGGGCGAGAGACCCAGTACTTC	TRBV15	TRBJ2-5	-	TRBD1
CASSLATASTDTQYF	TGCGCCAGCAGCTTGGCGACAGCTAGCACAGATACGCAGTATTTT	TRBV5-1	TRBJ2-3	once	-
CASSQESPRVGANVLTF	TGTGCCAGCAGCCAAGAATCCCCCAGGGTAGGGGCCAACGTCCTGACTTTC	TRBV14	TRBJ2-6	few	-
CASSPYVVDTEAFF	TGTGCCAGCTCACCATATGTCGTGGACACTGAAGCTTTCTTT	TRBV18	TRBJ1-1	few	-
CATRGGLRETQYF	TGTGCCACCCGGGGGGGTCTGAGAGAGACCCAGTACTTC	TRBV10-3	TRBJ2-5	-	TRBD2
CASSQDVRERELFF	TGTGCCAGCAGCCAAGATGTCAGGGAGCGGGAGCTGTTTTTT	TRBV4-2	TRBJ2-2	few	-
CASSESYSYTF	TGTGCCAGCAGTGAATCGTATAGCTACACCTTC	TRBV6-1	TRBJ1-2	-	-
CASSETPIGYTF	TGTGCCAGCAGTGAAACGCCTATTGGCTACACCTTC	TRBV2	TRBJ1-2	few	-
CASSFGTLQETQYF	TGCGCCAGCAGCTTTGGCACTCTCCAAGAGACCCAGTACTTC	TRBV5-1	TRBJ2-5	few	-
CASSYSPGLAKNIQYF	TGTGCCAGCAGTTACTCCCCGGGACTAGCCAAAAACATTCAGTACTTC	TRBV6-5	TRBJ2-4	few	-
CSVGGRTNEKLFF	TGCAGCGTTGGGGGGAGAACTAATGAAAAACTGTTTTTT	TRBV29-1	TRBJ1-4	-	-
CASSPTSGGTYNEQFF	TGTGCTAGCAGCCCGACTAGCGGGGGAACCTACAATGAGCAGTTCTTC	TRBV7-7	TRBJ2-1	few	TRBD2
CASSSIGTDTQYF	TGCGCCAGCAGTTCGATAGGGACGGATACGCAGTATTTT	TRBV10-1	TRBJ2-3	-	-
CSVERPLNTEAFF	TGCAGCGTTGAAAGGCCCCTGAACACTGAAGCTTTCTTT	TRBV29-1	TRBJ1-1	-	-
CASSYLTGTGPKEQYF	TGTGCCAGCAGTTACCTAACCGGGACAGGGCCCAAAGAGCAGTACTTC	TRBV6-5	TRBJ2-7	-	TRBD1
CATSRDFGQPSYEQYF	TGTGCCACCAGCAGAGATTTTGGCCAACCCTCCTACGAGCAGTACTTC	TRBV15	TRBJ2-7	-	-
CASKGVPPKSYEQFF	TGTGCCAGCAAGGGAGTCCCCCCCAAGTCTTATGAGCAGTTCTTC	TRBV6-1	TRBJ2-1	few	-
CASSSQGTLNNEQFF	TGTGCCAGCAGCTCACAGGGGACGTTAAACAATGAGCAGTTCTTC	TRBV7-9	TRBJ2-1	-	TRBD1
CASSQLVAGGALNEQFF	TGTGCCAGCAGCCAACTTGTGGCGGGAGGCGCACTCAATGAGCAGTTCTTC	TRBV7-6	TRBJ2-1	-	TRBD2
CASSFHRDRGYGYTF	TGTGCCAGCAGCTTCCACCGTGACAGGGGTTATGGCTACACCTTC	TRBV7-9	TRBJ1-2	-	TRBD1
CASSQELARGYGYTF	TGCGCCAGCAGCCAAGAATTAGCAAGGGGCTATGGCTACACCTTC	TRBV4-1	TRBJ1-2	-	-
CASSKGHQETQYF	TGTGCCAGCAGCAAGGGACACCAAGAGACCCAGTACTTC	TRBV7-3	TRBJ2-5	few	-
CASSYKIDTQYF	TGTGCCAGCAGCTACAAGATAGATACGCAGTATTTT	TRBV11-3	TRBJ2-3	few	-
CASSLKGPGNTIYF	TGTGCCAGCAGCTTAAAGGGGCCTGGAAACACCATATATTTT	TRBV13	TRBJ1-3	few	-
CAIRRTAIGDYGYTF	TGTGCCATCAGACGAACAGCAATAGGGGACTATGGCTACACCTTC	TRBV10-3	TRBJ1-2	few	-
CASSLGGTYNEQFF	TGTGCCAGCAGCTTGGGTGGGACCTACAATGAGCAGTTCTTC	TRBV7-9	TRBJ2-1	few	-
CASSLGVEGEQFF	TGTGCCAGCAGCTTAGGAGTGGAGGGTGAGCAGTTCTTC	TRBV7-2	TRBJ2-1	few	-
CASSQDLSGAGGNTDTQYF	TGTGCCAGCAGCCAAGATTTATCAGGAGCGGGAGGGAACACAGATACGCAGTATTTT	TRBV14	TRBJ2-3	few	TRBD2
CASRGIPQETQYF	TGTGCCAGTAGAGGGATACCGCAAGAGACCCAGTACTTC	TRBV19	TRBJ2-5	few	-
CSVLLGGRSNYNEQFF	TGCAGCGTCCTCCTAGGGGGCAGATCGAACTACAATGAGCAGTTCTTC	TRBV29-1	TRBJ2-1	-	TRBD1
CASSATNRGRLYEQYF	TGCGCCAGCAGCGCTACGAACAGGGGGCGCCTCTACGAGCAGTACTTC	TRBV5-1	TRBJ2-7	-	TRBD1
CASRRGGGEKLFF	TGTGCCAGTAGGAGGGGCGGAGGGGAAAAACTGTTTTTT	TRBV25-1	TRBJ1-4	-	-
CASSSPPISNQPQHF	TGTGCCAGCAGTTCCCCACCTATCAGCAATCAGCCCCAGCATTTT	TRBV27	TRBJ1-5	once	-
CASSWRDGTNEFF	TGTGCCAGCAGCTGGAGGGATGGGACTAACGAGTTCTTC	TRBV7-2	TRBJ2-1	-	TRBD2
CASSYMTGFTEAFF	TGTGCCAGCAGTTACATGACAGGGTTCACTGAAGCTTTCTTT	TRBV6-5	TRBJ1-1	-	TRBD1
CSVHRLNTEAFF	TGCAGCGTTCACAGGTTGAACACTGAAGCTTTCTTT	TRBV29-1	TRBJ1-1	few	-
CASSRDRVQETQYF	TGTGCCAGCAGTCGGGACAGAGTCCAAGAGACCCAGTACTTC	TRBV7-2	TRBJ2-5	-	TRBD1